The 6 T cell receptor beta chains below come from one sample, sequenced in a study of T cell responses to AZD1222 COVID-19 vaccine. Method: immunoSEQ multiplex PCR; TCRdb's copy keeps in-frame clones and lacks some. The data show some 170,000 clones, with 85% to 90% seen just once and about 4.3% held by the top ten. The sequencing used peripheral blood, collected 28 days after the second dose of the MenACWY control vaccine. The source of these receptors is an adult who received the MenACWY meningococcal vaccine as a control.

The chain is built from TRBV4-3 and TRBJ1-2; 8 bases match TRBD1. CDR3 length equals 19 residues. V was pared by 0 bases and J by 2 bases, with 14 bases of the junction left unmatched. Germline CDR1 and CDR2: LGHNA and YSLEER. CDR3 DNA: TGCGCCAGCAGCCAAGATCTTTTGGACAGGGCAGATACAAACTATGGCTACACCTTC. Its protein is CASSQDLLDRADTNYGYTF.

As to this clone: At one boundary the junction diverges from the germline segment, which might be a read error. V and J are TRBV5-6 and TRBJ2-7; D may be TRBD1 (6 bases). The CDR3 covers 15 residues. Germline CDR1 SGHDT, CDR2 YYEEEE. CDR3 DNA: TGCGCCAGCAGCTTGGGGGCGTCCCAGCCCTACGAGCAGTACTTC. Its protein is CASSLGASQPYEQYF.

The chain links TRBV11-2 to TRBJ2-1; D may be TRBD2 (6 bases). This CDR3 has 16 residues. Germline loops: CDR1 SGHAT, CDR2 FQNNGV. V gave up 0 bases and J gave up 9 bases, with 18 bases separating them. The CDR3 region has the DNA TGTGCCAGCAGCTTAGATTGGACTACCCTAGGGAGTGAGCAGTTCTTC. This gives the protein CASSLDWTTLGSEQFF.

This clone was detected only once. The chain combines TRBV7-2 with TRBJ2-3, with 10 bases matching TRBD2. V dropped 5 bases and J dropped 4; count of bases not matched to a gene: 6. The CDR3 runs to 15 residues. Germline assignment: CDR1 SGHTA and CDR2 FQGNSA. CDR3 amino acids: CASSVLLAGSDTQYF. The CDR3 DNA follows: TGTGCCAGCAGCGTATTACTAGCGGGGTCAGATACGCAGTATTTT.

The chain is built from TRBV5-6 and TRBJ1-6; no clear D. Germline lookup yields CDR1 SGHDT and CDR2 YYEEEE. This CDR3 is built from 15 residues. With 4 bases removed from V and 0 bases from J, the gap between germline ends came to 8 bases. The CDR3 DNA follows: TGTGCCAGCAGCCGACAAAGCTCCTATAATTCACCCCTCCACTTT. Translated: CASSRQSSYNSPLHF. Looking up the rest from reference TRBV5-6 and TRBJ1-6 gives the full variable domain: DAGVTQSPTHLIKTRGQQVTLRCSPKSGHDTVSWYQQALGQGPQFIFQYYEEEERQRGNFPDRFSGHQFPNYSSELNVNALLLGDSALYLCASSRQSSYNSPLHFGNGTRLTVT.

The V gene is TRBV19, the J gene TRBJ1-3; D is undetermined. Germline CDR1 is LNHDA and CDR2 is SQIVND (reference sequence). This CDR3 is built from 17 residues. The ends were cut back, 3 bases at V and 0 bases at J, with 15 bases in the middle. As DNA, the CDR3 is TGTGCCAGTAGTATTCGGCCCACCCGGTCCTCTGGAAACACCATATATTTT. Translated, it gives CASSIRPTRSSGNTIYF. Full variable domain (missing parts from reference TRBV19 and TRBJ1-3): DGGITQSPKYLFRKEGQNVTLSCEQNLNHDAMYWYRQDPGQGLRLIYYSQIVNDFQKGDIAEGYSVSREKKESFPLTVTSAQKNPTAFYLCASSIRPTRSSGNTIYFGEGSWLTVV.